These T cell receptor beta chains were read from a single sample in a study of blood T cell repertoires in COVID-19. Clones were read by immunoSEQ multiplex PCR, and TCRdb kept only the in-frame ones, dropping some. The sample shows over 250,000 clones, about 83% of them seen only once. The sequencing sample was made of peripheral blood. The source is a woman aged 50 to 60 who had recovered from COVID-19. CDR3s leave out the opening cysteine and the closing phenylalanine or tryptophan. The D gene is left open where the match is weak. Rows may omit the clone size; those that give it use once, few, many or a size class.

size: once
V: TRBV25-1
D: TRBD1
J: TRBJ1-6
CDR3: ASSEKGQQSVRSPLH

size: few
V: TRBV6-2/TRBV6-3
D: -
J: TRBJ1-4
CDR3: ASSLLTREKLF

size: -
V: TRBV4-3
D: TRBD2
J: TRBJ2-1
CDR3: ASSQGTTSGSYNEQF

size: few
V: TRBV9
D: -
J: TRBJ2-1
CDR3: ASSPSYNEQF

size: -
V: TRBV30
D: -
J: TRBJ1-1
CDR3: AWSVAVHTEAF

size: -
V: TRBV7-2
D: -
J: TRBJ2-7
CDR3: ASSLNSYEQY

size: -
V: TRBV28
D: TRBD1
J: TRBJ2-7
CDR3: ASSLTGGYEQY

size: -
V: TRBV28
D: TRBD2
J: TRBJ2-7
CDR3: ASSSLAVGYEQY

size: -
V: TRBV3-1/TRBV3-2
D: TRBD1
J: TRBJ2-7
CDR3: ASSQTGTGGSRSSYEQY

size: few
V: TRBV11-2
D: -
J: TRBJ1-1
CDR3: ASSLGQGNTEAF

size: many
V: TRBV6-2/TRBV6-3
D: -
J: TRBJ2-7
CDR3: ASSLKGEGSYEQY

size: -
V: TRBV7-2
D: TRBD2
J: TRBJ2-1
CDR3: ASSLSGRGGRRAYNEQF

size: -
V: TRBV27
D: TRBD1
J: TRBJ2-7
CDR3: ASSWTGNPYEQY

size: -
V: TRBV28
D: TRBD1
J: TRBJ1-4
CDR3: ASTTGGSNEKLF

size: -
V: TRBV7-2
D: -
J: TRBJ1-4
CDR3: ASSLAGANEKLF

size: -
V: TRBV19
D: TRBD1
J: TRBJ1-2
CDR3: ASTDRGLNYGYT

size: -
V: TRBV16
D: TRBD2
J: TRBJ2-1
CDR3: ASSQSESGISEQF

size: few
V: TRBV3-1/TRBV3-2
D: -
J: TRBJ2-3
CDR3: ASSQDHTDTQY

size: -
V: TRBV29-1
D: TRBD1
J: TRBJ1-2
CDR3: SVGQEANYGYT

size: -
V: TRBV28
D: -
J: TRBJ2-7
CDR3: ASNGQEIVTYEQY

size: -
V: TRBV5-4
D: -
J: TRBJ2-5
CDR3: ASSFPEGAVETQY

size: -
V: TRBV6-2/TRBV6-3
D: -
J: TRBJ1-2
CDR3: ASSYSPQGVYGYT

size: -
V: TRBV18
D: TRBD2
J: TRBJ2-1
CDR3: ASSQRTSGDYNEQF

size: once
V: TRBV6-5
D: TRBD2
J: TRBJ2-5
CDR3: ASSHGFGTSETQY

size: -
V: TRBV27
D: TRBD1
J: TRBJ2-7
CDR3: ASSLFQGADEQY

size: -
V: TRBV19
D: -
J: TRBJ1-4
CDR3: ASTNQPGLANEKLF

size: -
V: TRBV6-5
D: TRBD1
J: TRBJ2-7
CDR3: ASSYGPGTAYEQY

size: -
V: TRBV12-3/TRBV12-4
D: -
J: TRBJ2-7
CDR3: ASRYSGVYEQY

size: -
V: TRBV29-1
D: -
J: TRBJ1-2
CDR3: SVTGTTSNYGYT

size: few
V: TRBV25-1
D: TRBD1
J: TRBJ2-1
CDR3: ASSELGTEYNEQF

size: -
V: TRBV6-5
D: TRBD1
J: TRBJ2-7
CDR3: ASTQGGDRGREQY

size: -
V: TRBV10-3
D: -
J: TRBJ2-2
CDR3: AIAEGQKETGELF

size: -
V: TRBV12-3/TRBV12-4
D: -
J: TRBJ2-3
CDR3: ASRLPGSAQY

size: few
V: TRBV27
D: -
J: TRBJ2-5
CDR3: ASSERQSQETQY

size: -
V: TRBV7-2
D: -
J: TRBJ1-1
CDR3: ASSFDGSTEAF

size: -
V: TRBV4-3
D: -
J: TRBJ1-2
CDR3: ASSQDERTANYGYT

size: -
V: TRBV5-6
D: -
J: TRBJ2-7
CDR3: ASSFRSRTYYEQY

size: -
V: TRBV3-1/TRBV3-2
D: -
J: TRBJ1-5
CDR3: ASSQEPSSNQPQH

size: -
V: TRBV5-4
D: TRBD2
J: TRBJ2-7
CDR3: ASSRGGAGYEQY

size: -
V: TRBV18
D: TRBD1
J: TRBJ2-3
CDR3: ASSSRDREDTQY

size: few
V: TRBV28
D: TRBD1
J: TRBJ1-3
CDR3: ASSPPDRDSGNTIY

size: -
V: TRBV5-5
D: TRBD1
J: TRBJ2-1
CDR3: ASSRQGARKEF

size: -
V: TRBV7-2
D: TRBD2
J: TRBJ2-5
CDR3: ASSIGTSEETQY

size: -
V: TRBV9
D: TRBD1
J: TRBJ1-1
CDR3: ASSVEGGLNTEAF

size: -
V: TRBV27
D: TRBD2
J: TRBJ2-1
CDR3: ASSLSPFGRGWSSFDNEQF

size: -
V: TRBV6-5
D: -
J: TRBJ1-4
CDR3: ASQQGREKLF

size: -
V: TRBV30
D: TRBD1
J: TRBJ1-1
CDR3: AWSSLDRENTEAF

size: -
V: TRBV5-8
D: -
J: TRBJ2-1
CDR3: ASSLTGRGLSYNEQF

size: -
V: TRBV30
D: -
J: TRBJ1-1
CDR3: AWSGTFHAEAF

size: -
V: TRBV7-9
D: -
J: TRBJ2-1
CDR3: ASSPLLASNEQF

size: once
V: TRBV5-4
D: -
J: TRBJ2-1
CDR3: ASSLWSRNEQF

size: once
V: TRBV5-4
D: TRBD2
J: TRBJ2-3
CDR3: ASSLAVAGGPTDTQY

size: -
V: TRBV6-5
D: TRBD1
J: TRBJ1-2
CDR3: ASTTGGAIYGYT